This entry features one T cell receptor (beta chain) sequence. The antigen is undetermined. Unstimulated PBMCs were sorted into CD3+CD4+ and CD3+CD8+ populations. This sample is part of a study of T cell clones after liver transplantation. Turning to the study itself: TCRbeta sequencing after a pre-transplant mixed lymphocyte reaction identified graft-donor-reactive clones, later tracked in post-transplant blood. Third-party-reactive TCRbeta sequences from pre-transplant mixed lymphocyte reactions served as antigen-independent comparators. Study-level points and caveats: Conclusions were preliminary, with small, heterogeneous patient groups.

Some clones are missing from TCRdb's copy, which holds only in-frame ones; the method was immunoSEQ multiplex PCR. The sample lists 40,000 to 65,000 clones, approximately 84% occurring once. Per germline, CDR1 LNHDA and CDR2 SQIVND (reference sequence). CDR3 length: 17 amino acids. The germline V and J ends were trimmed by 3 bases and 2 bases, with 20 bases remaining between them. This sequence joins TRBV19 and TRBJ2-7, with D tentatively TRBD1 or TRBD2 (5 bases each). The sample in question was CD4+ T cells from blood, obtained before liver transplant. This TCR derives from a human donor who received a liver transplant. DNA of the CDR3: TGTGCCAGTAGTATTGGGACCGGGACCTCGAGGCCCTACGAGCAGTACTTC. Protein sequence: CASSIGTGTSRPYEQYF.